This T cell receptor (beta chain) was profiled in a study of blood T cell repertoires in COVID-19. On the study more broadly: The cDNA or gDNA used as material had been derived from T cells, B-cell-depleted T cells, or PBMCs.

The data were produced by immunoSEQ multiplex PCR, yet TCRdb's version contains in-frame clones alone and is incomplete. The sample has 200,000 to 300,000 clones, 84% seen once; the top ten hold around 2%. The V gene's germline CDR1 is SNHLY and CDR2 FYNNEI. This CDR3 has 13 amino acids. Deletions cut 2 bases from V and 3 bases from J, with 7 bases between. The sequence was obtained from a man aged 35 to 55 who had recovered from COVID-19. The chain combines TRBV2 with TRBJ1-2, with D unclear. The material sequenced was peripheral blood. DNA of the CDR3: TGTGCCAGCAGTGAATACGAGTACTATGGCTACACCTTC. Amino acid sequence: CASSEYEYYGYTF.